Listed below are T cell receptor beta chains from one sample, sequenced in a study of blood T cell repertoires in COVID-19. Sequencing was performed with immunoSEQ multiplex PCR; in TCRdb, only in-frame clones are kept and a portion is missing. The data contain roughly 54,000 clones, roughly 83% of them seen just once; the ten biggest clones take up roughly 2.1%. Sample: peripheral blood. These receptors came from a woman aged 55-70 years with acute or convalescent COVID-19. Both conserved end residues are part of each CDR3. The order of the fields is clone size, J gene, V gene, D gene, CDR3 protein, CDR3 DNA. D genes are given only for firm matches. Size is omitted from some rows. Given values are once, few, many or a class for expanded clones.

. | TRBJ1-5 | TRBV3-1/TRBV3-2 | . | CASSQATFNQPQHF | TGTGCCAGCAGCCAAGCTACCTTCAATCAGCCCCAGCATTTT
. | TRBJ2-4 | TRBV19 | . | CASSFREQQYF | TGTGCCAGTAGTTTCCGAGAACAGCAGTACTTC
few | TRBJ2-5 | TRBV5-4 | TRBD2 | CASSLGASGVETQYF | TGTGCCAGCAGCTTGGGGGCTAGCGGGGTTGAGACCCAGTACTTC
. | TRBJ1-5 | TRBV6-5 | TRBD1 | CATSGTENQPQHF | TGTGCCACCTCCGGGACAGAGAATCAGCCCCAGCATTTT
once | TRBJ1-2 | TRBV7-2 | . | CASSSRTVSAYGYTF | TGTGCCAGCAGCTCCAGGACAGTTTCTGCCTATGGCTACACCTTC
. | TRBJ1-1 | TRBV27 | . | CASSPTLNTEAFF | TGTGCCAGCAGTCCGACACTGAACACTGAAGCTTTCTTT
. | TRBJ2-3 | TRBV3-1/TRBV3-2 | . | CASSLRVRSTDTQYF | TGTGCCAGCAGCCTCAGGGTTAGGAGCACAGATACGCAGTATTTT
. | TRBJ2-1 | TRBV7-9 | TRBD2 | CASSGTSGRSVNNEQFF | TGTGCCAGCAGCGGGACTAGCGGGAGGTCCGTTAACAATGAGCAGTTCTTC
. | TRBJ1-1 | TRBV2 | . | CASKGGLNTEAFF | TGTGCCAGCAAAGGAGGGTTGAACACTGAAGCTTTCTTT
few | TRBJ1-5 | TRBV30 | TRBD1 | CAWSKGQPGNQPQHF | TGTGCCTGGAGTAAGGGACAGCCGGGGAATCAGCCCCAGCATTTT
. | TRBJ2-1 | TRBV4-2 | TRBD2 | CASSQDSSGRALVEQFF | TGTGCCAGCAGCCAAGATTCGAGCGGGAGGGCCTTGGTTGAGCAGTTCTTC
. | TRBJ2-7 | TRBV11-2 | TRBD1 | CASSLASGAGGFGEQYF | TGTGCCAGCAGCTTAGCCTCAGGGGCAGGGGGTTTTGGTGAGCAGTACTTC
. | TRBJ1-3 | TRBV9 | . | CASSVGLGGRASGNTIYF | TGTGCCAGCAGCGTAGGGTTAGGGGGAAGGGCCTCTGGAAACACCATATATTTT
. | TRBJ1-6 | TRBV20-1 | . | CSASVPSRNSPLHF | TGCAGTGCTAGTGTCCCATCCCGGAATTCACCCCTCCACTTT
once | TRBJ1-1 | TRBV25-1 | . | CAHRGGTFLSTEAFF | TGTGCCCACAGAGGGGGAACGTTTTTAAGCACTGAAGCTTTCTTT
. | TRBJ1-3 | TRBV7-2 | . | CASSLQASGNTIYF | TGTGCCAGCAGCCTCCAGGCCTCTGGAAACACCATATATTTT
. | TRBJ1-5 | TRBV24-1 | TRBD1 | CATSDYPGGCNQPQHF | TGTGCCACCAGTGATTACCCAGGGGGATGCAATCAGCCCCAGCATTTT
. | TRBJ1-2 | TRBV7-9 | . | CASSLIGWGPRGSGYTF | TGTGCCAGCAGCTTAATCGGGTGGGGGCCTCGAGGTAGTGGCTACACCTTC
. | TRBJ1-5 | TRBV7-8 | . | CASSLASFHSNQPQHF | TGTGCCAGCAGCTTAGCTAGCTTTCATAGCAATCAGCCCCAGCATTTT
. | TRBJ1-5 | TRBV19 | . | CASSIRGDNQPQHF | TGTGCCAGTAGTATTAGAGGAGACAATCAGCCCCAGCATTTT
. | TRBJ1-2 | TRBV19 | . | CASSTGANYGYTF | TGTGCCAGTAGTACTGGGGCCAACTATGGCTACACCTTC
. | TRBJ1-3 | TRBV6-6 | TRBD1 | CASSLTGTGNTIYF | TGTGCCAGCAGCTTGACAGGGACGGGAAACACCATATATTTT
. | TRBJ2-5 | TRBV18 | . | CASSRFGQRQGETQYF | TGTGCCAGCTCGCGCTTTGGACAGCGGCAGGGGGAGACCCAGTACTTC
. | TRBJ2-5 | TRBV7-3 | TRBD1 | CASSFGTAETQYF | TGTGCCAGCAGCTTCGGGACAGCTGAGACCCAGTACTTC
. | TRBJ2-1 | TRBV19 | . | CASSAGQRYNEQFF | TGTGCCAGTAGTGCGGGACAGAGATACAATGAGCAGTTCTTC
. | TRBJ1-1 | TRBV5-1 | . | CASSLAEAGEISEAFF | TGCGCCAGCAGCTTGGCCGAGGCGGGGGAGATCTCTGAAGCTTTCTTT
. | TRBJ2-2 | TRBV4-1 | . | CASTQNSYTGELFF | TGCGCCAGCACTCAGAACAGTTACACCGGGGAGCTGTTTTTT
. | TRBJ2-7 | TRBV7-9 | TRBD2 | CAATSGTYEQYF | TGTGCCGCGACTAGCGGAACCTACGAGCAGTACTTC
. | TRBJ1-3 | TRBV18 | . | CASSPSRAPSSGNTIYF | TGTGCCAGCTCACCCTCCAGGGCTCCAAGCTCTGGAAACACCATATATTTT
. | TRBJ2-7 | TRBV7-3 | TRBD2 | CASSTSSGAHYEQYF | TGTGCCAGCAGCACCTCTAGCGGGGCTCACTACGAGCAGTACTTC
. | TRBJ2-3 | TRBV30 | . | CAWSTLGVTQYF | TGTGCCTGGAGTACCCTAGGGGTTACGCAGTATTTT
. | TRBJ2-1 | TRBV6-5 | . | CASSYSTRLPYNEQFF | TGTGCCAGCAGTTACTCGACGAGACTACCCTACAATGAGCAGTTCTTC
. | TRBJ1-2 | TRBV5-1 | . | CASSPAGEDGYTF | TGCGCCAGCAGCCCGGCGGGAGAGGATGGCTACACCTTC
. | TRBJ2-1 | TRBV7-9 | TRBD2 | CASSLVWTSAYNEQFF | TGTGCCAGCAGCTTAGTTTGGACTAGCGCGTACAATGAGCAGTTCTTC
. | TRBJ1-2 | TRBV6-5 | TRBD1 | CASSYGQAANYGYTF | TGTGCCAGCAGTTACGGACAGGCGGCTAACTATGGCTACACCTTC
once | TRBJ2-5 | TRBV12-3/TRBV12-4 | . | CASSFRGSETQYF | TGTGCCAGCAGTTTTAGGGGTTCAGAGACCCAGTACTTC
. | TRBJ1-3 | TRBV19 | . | CASRQSSGNTIYF | TGTGCCAGCAGACAGAGCTCTGGAAACACCATATATTTT
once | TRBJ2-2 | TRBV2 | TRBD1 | CASRQGLGNTGELFF | TGTGCCAGCAGACAGGGGTTGGGGAACACCGGGGAGCTGTTTTTT
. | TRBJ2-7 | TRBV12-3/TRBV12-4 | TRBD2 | CASTPGLSSEQYF | TGTGCCAGCACTCCGGGACTATCCTCCGAGCAGTACTTC
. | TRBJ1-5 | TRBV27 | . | CASSTHGQSSNQPQHF | TGTGCCAGCAGTACACATGGACAGTCTAGCAATCAGCCCCAGCATTTT
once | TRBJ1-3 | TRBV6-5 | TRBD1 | CASSGTGGNTIYF | TGTGCCAGCAGCGGGACAGGGGGAAACACCATATATTTT
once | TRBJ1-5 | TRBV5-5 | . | CASSLNEYQPQHF | TGTGCCAGCAGCTTGAATGAGTATCAGCCCCAGCATTTT
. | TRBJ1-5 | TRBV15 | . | CATSRDKGYNQPQHF | TGTGCCACCAGCAGAGATAAGGGGTACAATCAGCCCCAGCATTTT
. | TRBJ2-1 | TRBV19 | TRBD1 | CASSSRQGSNEQFF | TGTGCCAGTAGCTCCAGACAGGGGAGCAATGAGCAGTTCTTC
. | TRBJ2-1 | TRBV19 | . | CASSMLGHNEQFF | TGTGCCAGTAGTATGCTGGGCCACAATGAGCAGTTCTTC
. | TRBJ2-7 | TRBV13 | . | CASSRTTGSWSYEQYF | TGTGCCAGCAGCCGAACCACAGGGAGTTGGTCCTACGAGCAGTACTTC
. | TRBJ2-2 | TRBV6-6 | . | CASSYPGVNTGELFF | TGTGCCAGCAGTTACCCCGGGGTGAACACCGGGGAGCTGTTTTTT
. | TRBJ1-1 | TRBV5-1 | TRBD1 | CASSPSGTGGGLNTEAFF | TGCGCCAGCAGCCCCTCCGGGACAGGGGGCGGGTTGAACACTGAAGCTTTCTTT
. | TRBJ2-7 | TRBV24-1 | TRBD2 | CATLGGVDEQYF | TGTGCCACCCTGGGGGGGGTGGACGAGCAGTACTTC
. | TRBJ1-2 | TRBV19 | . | CASIRDGGYTF | TGTGCCAGTATCAGGGATGGCGGCTACACCTTC
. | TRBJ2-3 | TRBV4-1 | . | CASSQETGDWDTQYF | TGCGCCAGCAGCCAAGAAACGGGGGACTGGGATACGCAGTATTTT
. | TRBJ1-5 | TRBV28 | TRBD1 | CASSLAETGGLQPQHF | TGTGCCAGCAGTTTAGCCGAGACAGGGGGCCTTCAGCCCCAGCATTTT
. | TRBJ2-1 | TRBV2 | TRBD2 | CASRKAGVYRTSSYNEQFF | TGTGCCAGCAGAAAAGCGGGAGTCTACCGAACCAGCTCCTACAATGAGCAGTTCTTC
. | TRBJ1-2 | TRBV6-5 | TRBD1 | CASSYSRQGRYGYTF | TGTGCCAGCAGTTATTCGAGACAGGGGCGTTACGGCTACACCTTC
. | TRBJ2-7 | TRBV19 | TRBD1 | CASRGTGFYEQYF | TGTGCCAGTCGGGGGACAGGGTTCTACGAGCAGTACTTC
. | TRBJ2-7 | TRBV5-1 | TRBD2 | CASGSGTLDEQYF | TGCGCCAGCGGTAGCGGGACTCTCGACGAGCAGTACTTC